Below are 18 T cell receptor beta chains sequenced from a single sample in a study of beta chain features in type 1 diabetes. Reverse transcribing all isolated RNA meant expressed TCRB transcripts were sequenced. The protocol was immunoSEQ multiplex PCR, while the TCRdb copy is restricted to in-frame clones and leaves out a portion. The table has over 700,000 clones, roughly 17% seen once; the top ten hold about 0.025%. Sequencing was performed on naive CD4+ T cells from blood. These TCRs come from a woman between 18 and 30 years old in good health.

This clone was picked up a small number of times. V is TRBV2 and J is TRBJ2-7; TRBD1 agrees at 8 bases. The CDR3 is 13 residues long. The V and J ends lost 4 bases and 3 bases, in that order; junction bases with no gene match: 2. The germline gives CDR1 SNHLY, CDR2 FYNNEI. The CDR3 sequence: CASSVGQGYEQYF. For the CDR3, the DNA is TGTGCCAGCAGTGTAGGACAGGGCTACGAGCAGTACTTC.

Only a few counts were recorded for this clone. The chain is built from TRBV11-2 and TRBJ1-4; D ambiguous. V was pared by 5 bases and J by 5 bases, with 9 bases between. Germline V gene lookup returns CDR1 SGHAT and CDR2 FQNNGV. This CDR3 is 13 amino acids long. The CDR3 protein is CASSPERNEKLFF. The CDR3, as DNA: TGTGCCAGCAGCCCTGAAAGAAATGAAAAACTGTTTTTT.

V usage is TRBV20-1 and J usage is TRBJ2-7; a possible D gene is TRBD2 (6 bases). This CDR3 has 11 amino acids. Trimming left V 6 bases short and J 7 bases short, with 13 bases between. Germline CDR1 reads DFQATT; CDR2 reads SNEGSKA (reference sequence). The CDR3 DNA reads as TGCAGTGCCAGATTCCGGGAGGAGCAGTACTTC. This encodes CSARFREEQYF.

This clone was picked up a small number of times. The chain links TRBV4-3 to TRBJ2-3; D gene unclear. The CDR3 extends over 15 amino acids. Looked up from germline, CDR1 is LGHNA and CDR2 is YSLEER. Trimming stripped 2 bases from V and 6 bases from J, with 15 bases between. The chain's CDR3 is CASSQSYERSDTQYF. In DNA form, the CDR3 reads TGCGCCAGCAGCCAATCCTATGAAAGGTCTGATACGCAGTATTTT.

This clone was detected only a few times. This chain joins TRBV7-2 and TRBJ2-3; no definite D call. Germline V lookup: CDR1 SGHTA, CDR2 FQGNSA. Trimming removed 5 bases at V and 2 bases at J, with 8 bases between. CDR3 size: 13 residues. Here the CDR3 reads CASSLVLTDTQYF. The DNA for the CDR3 is TGTGCCAGCAGCCTTGTACTCACAGATACGCAGTATTTT.

This clone turned up a few times. Here the CDR3 DNA reads TGTGCCAGCAGTATAACAGGGTATCAAGAGACCCAGTACTTC. Amino acids: CASSITGYQETQYF. The chain uses TRBV25-1 and TRBJ2-5, with D maybe TRBD1 (6 bases). The CDR3 loop spans 14 amino acids. CDR1 MGHDK and CDR2 SYGVNS come from the germline V gene. V lost 5 bases to trimming and J lost 2 bases, with 12 bases between them.

The chain is built from TRBV11-1 and TRBJ1-1; no clear D gene. V lost 5 bases to trimming and J lost 3 bases, with 13 bases between them. The CDR3 is made up of 14 amino acids. Germline V lookup: CDR1 SGHAT, CDR2 FQDESV (reference sequence). The CDR3 DNA reads TGTGCCAGCAGCCTGGCGTTTGGCTACACTGAAGCTTTCTTT. Translating it yields CASSLAFGYTEAFF.

This chain uses TRBV28 with TRBJ2-7; 7 bases line up with TRBD1. V shed 5 bases and J 4 bases; nucleotides not matched to a gene: 8. This CDR3 has 14 residues. The germline CDR1 and CDR2 sequences are MDHEN and SYDVKM. CDR3 in amino acids: CASSPDRVVYEQYF. DNA of the CDR3: TGTGCCAGCAGTCCCGACAGGGTGGTTTACGAGCAGTACTTC.

The chain links TRBV5-1 to TRBJ1-4, with TRBD1 matching over 7 bases. CDR3 size: 16 residues. Trimming took 0 bases from V and 0 from J; bases not matched to a gene: 2. Germline V gives CDR1 SGHRS, CDR2 YFSETQ. This CDR3 reads CASSLGQGTTNEKLFF. The CDR3 bases are TGCGCCAGCAGCTTGGGACAGGGAACAACTAATGAAAAACTGTTTTTT.

This clone has a handful of counts. The rearrangement links TRBV18 to TRBJ2-5; no definite D call. V lost 3 bases, J lost 1 base, and 9 bases lay in between. CDR3 size: 14 residues. Germline V gene data show CDR1 as KGHSH and CDR2 as LQKENI. The CDR3 is CASSPQNFQETQYF. The CDR3 DNA reads TGTGCCAGCTCACCCCAGAACTTCCAAGAGACCCAGTACTTC.

This chain connects TRBV10-3 to TRBJ2-4; D is possibly TRBD2 (6 bases). Germline CDR1 is ENHRY and CDR2 is SYGVKD. The CDR3 has 14 amino acids. V was cut by 3 bases and J by 6 bases, with 12 bases left in between. The CDR3 protein is CAISDGREGNIQYF. For the CDR3, the DNA is TGTGCCATCAGTGACGGGAGAGAGGGAAACATTCAGTACTTC.

There are a few counts of this clone. The chain is built from TRBV18 and TRBJ1-1, with 9 positions matching TRBD1. Germline CDR1 reads KGHSH; CDR2 reads LQKENI. The CDR3 loop spans 16 amino acids. V shed 2 bases and J 7 bases; nucleotides not matched to a gene: 11. The CDR3 bases are TGTGCCAGCTCACCATACTCAGGGACAGGGATTGGTGAAGCTTTCTTT. It yields the protein CASSPYSGTGIGEAFF.

This clone was observed a few times. The chain has TRBV10-3 and TRBJ2-2; D remains unclear. The CDR3 is 14 amino acids. V lost 3 bases to trimming and J lost 4 bases, with 9 bases between them. Germline CDR1 ENHRY, CDR2 SYGVKD. In nucleotides, the CDR3 is TGTGCCATCAGTGAATCCCAGGTCACCGGGGAGCTGTTTTTT. Translation gives CAISESQVTGELFF.

The J gene is TRBJ2-5, the V gene TRBV7-8; maybe TRBD1 (5 bases). The CDR3 extends over 14 amino acids. Germline lookup yields CDR1 SGHVS and CDR2 FQNEAQ. The germline V and J ends were trimmed by 5 bases and 5 bases, with 15 bases remaining between them. The CDR3 spells CASSLLGLWETQYF. The CDR3 coding sequence is TGTGCCAGCAGCCTATTGGGGCTTTGGGAGACCCAGTACTTC. The full variable domain, in which reference TRBV7-8 and TRBJ2-5 provide the parts outside the CDR3, is GAGVSQSPRYKVAKRGQDVALRCDPISGHVSLFWYQQALGQGPEFLTYFQNEAQLDKSGLPSDRFFAERPEGSVSTLKIQRTQQEDSAVYLCASSLLGLWETQYFGPGTRLLVL.

The table lists this clone with a few counts. The chain links TRBV19 to TRBJ1-3; 7 nucleotides match TRBD1. CDR3 length equals 14 residues. V was pared by 9 bases and J by 4 bases, with 9 bases of the junction left unmatched. Germline CDR1 LNHDA, CDR2 SQIVND (reference sequence). This CDR3 is CASSATGQGNTIYF. The CDR3 nucleotides read TGTGCCAGCAGTGCGACAGGGCAGGGAAACACCATATATTTT.

This clone was found a few times. This chain uses TRBV2 with TRBJ1-1, with 7 bases aligning to TRBD1. V dropped 3 bases and J dropped 4; count of bases not matched to a gene: 8. The CDR3 totals 15 residues. The V gene's germline CDR1 is SNHLY and CDR2 FYNNEI. The CDR3 protein is CASSDDRVFSTEAFF. The CDR3 DNA reads as TGTGCCAGCAGTGATGACAGGGTTTTTAGCACTGAAGCTTTCTTT. The variable domain in full, completed from reference TRBV2 and TRBJ1-1, reads EPEVTQTPSHQVTQMGQEVILRCVPISNHLYFYWYRQILGQKVEFLVSFYNNEISEKSEIFDDQFSVERPDGSNFTLKIRSTKLEDSAMYFCASSDDRVFSTEAFFGQGTRLTVV.

J is TRBJ1-1 and V is TRBV25-1; TRBD1 matches at 11 bases. After removal of 7 bases from V and 5 bases from J, the junction contained 15 bases not matched to a gene. The CDR3 loop spans 17 amino acids. Germline loops: CDR1 MGHDK, CDR2 SYGVNS. In DNA form, the CDR3 reads TGTGCCAGCAATCCGACGGATGGACAGGGGGCGCGGACTGAAGCTTTCTTT. This sequence encodes CASNPTDGQGARTEAFF.

The chain joins TRBV7-2 to TRBJ2-7; tentative D call: TRBD2 (6 bases). V gave up 3 bases and J gave up 3 bases, with 12 bases separating them. There are 14 residues in the CDR3. Germline CDR1 is SGHTA and CDR2 is FQGNSA. The CDR3 loop is CASSFSGFGYEQYF. The CDR3 DNA reads as TGTGCCAGCAGCTTTAGCGGATTCGGCTACGAGCAGTACTTC. The full variable domain, rest sourced from reference TRBV7-2 and TRBJ2-7, is GAGVSQSPSNKVTEKGKDVELRCDPISGHTALYWYRQSLGQGLEFLIYFQGNSAPDKSGLPSDRFSAERTGGSVSTLTIQRTQQEDSAVYLCASSFSGFGYEQYFGPGTRLTVT.